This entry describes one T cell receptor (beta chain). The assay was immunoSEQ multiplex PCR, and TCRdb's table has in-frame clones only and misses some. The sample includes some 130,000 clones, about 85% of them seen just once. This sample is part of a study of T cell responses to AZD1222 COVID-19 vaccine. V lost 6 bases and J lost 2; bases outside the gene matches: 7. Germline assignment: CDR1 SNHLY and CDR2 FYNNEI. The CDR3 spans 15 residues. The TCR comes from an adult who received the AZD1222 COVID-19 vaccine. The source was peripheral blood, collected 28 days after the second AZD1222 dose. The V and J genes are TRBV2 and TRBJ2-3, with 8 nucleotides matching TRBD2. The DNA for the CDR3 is TGTGCCAGCAGGGTTCGCGGGGGGTCCACAGATACGCAGTATTTT. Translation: CASRVRGGSTDTQYF.